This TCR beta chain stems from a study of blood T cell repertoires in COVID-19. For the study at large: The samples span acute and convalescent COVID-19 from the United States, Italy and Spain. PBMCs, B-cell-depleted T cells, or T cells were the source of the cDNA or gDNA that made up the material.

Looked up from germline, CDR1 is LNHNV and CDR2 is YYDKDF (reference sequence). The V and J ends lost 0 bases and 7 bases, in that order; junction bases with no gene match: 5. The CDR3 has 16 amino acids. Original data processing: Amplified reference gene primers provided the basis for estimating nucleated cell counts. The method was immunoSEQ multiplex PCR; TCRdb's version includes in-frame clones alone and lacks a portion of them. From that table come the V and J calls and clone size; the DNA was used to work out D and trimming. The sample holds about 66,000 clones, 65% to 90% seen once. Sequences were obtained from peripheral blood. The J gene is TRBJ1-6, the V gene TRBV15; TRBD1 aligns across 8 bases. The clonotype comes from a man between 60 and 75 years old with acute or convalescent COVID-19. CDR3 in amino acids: CATSRDRTGLNSPLHF. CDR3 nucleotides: TGTGCCACCAGCAGAGATAGGACAGGGCTAAATTCACCCCTCCACTTT.